This T cell receptor (beta chain) originates from a study of blood T cell repertoires in COVID-19. Study overall: COVID-19 samples, acute and convalescent, were from the United States, Italy and Spain. Sources were T cells, B-cell-depleted T cells, or PBMCs; the material itself was cDNA or gDNA.

Per the germline V gene, CDR1 is LGHDT and CDR2 is YNNKEL (reference sequence). V gave up 5 bases and J gave up 9 bases; unmatched junction bases: 10. The CDR3 runs 15 residues. Patients from Seattle were sampled longitudinally, starting during active infection. TCRdb keeps only in-frame clones here, not all; method: immunoSEQ multiplex PCR. The profile shows 250,000 to 350,000 clones, about 93% of them singletons. The source is a woman in her twenties or thirties with COVID-19, enrolled during active disease. What was sequenced was peripheral blood. V usage is TRBV3-1 (or the pseudogene TRBV3-2) and J usage is TRBJ2-1, with 10 positions matching TRBD2. CDR3 nucleotides: TGTGCCAGCAGCTCCATCCCAGCGGGAGGGGGTGAGCAGTTCTTC. Its translation: CASSSIPAGGGEQFF.